This T cell receptor beta chain was observed in a study of sequential checkpoint blockade in melanoma (dated by TCRdb to between 2018 and 2021). General notes on the study: Using 1:1 randomization, the trial assigned patients either to first-line nivolumab followed by ipilimumab (arm A) or to ipilimumab followed by nivolumab (arm B). Both trial sequences were followed by maintenance nivolumab.

To note about this clone: Its antigen specificity is not known. No much larger clonotype is one base removed from it; base qualities were not supplied.

The germline V gene (reference sequence) supplies CDR1 LNHDA and CDR2 SQIVND. Measured from the cysteine to the phenylalanine, the CDR3 is 14 residues long. Only the CDR3 DNA is retained, 42 bases long and in frame from the first base. The junction carries 14 bases between V and J, which are trimmed by 3 bases and 6 bases respectively. The treatment or condition label, as the study defines it: randomized to nivolumab then ipilimumab (arm A) or the reverse (arm B). Prior DNA-damaging chemotherapy had not been received by any trial patient. A FACS Aria II flow cytometer was used to sort live CD3+CD8+ cells that were negative for CD19 and CD56 from thawed PBMCs. CheckMate 064, a randomized, open-label phase II trial of sequential checkpoint blockade, was the source of the samples, all of which came from patients with melanoma. Peripheral blood mononuclear cells were obtained through leukapheresis, purified using Ficoll-Paque, and frozen in human serum containing 10% DMSO. Right after sorting, the blood CD3+CD8+ cells were verified to be >95% pure, and DNA extraction followed.

TCRbeta CDR3 regions were immunosequenced from genomic DNA with the immunoSEQ Assay. Before high-throughput sequencing, genomic DNA was amplified using bias-controlled multiplex PCR. The authors processed their data as follows. To quantify the absolute abundance of each unique TCRbeta CDR3 region, the sequences were collapsed and filtered. Clonality, defined as 1 minus Pielou's evenness, was calculated using only productive rearrangements. Clones with significantly greater frequencies in on-treatment versus baseline samples were identified using a previously published method. In its TCRdb copy, this immuneACCESS table keeps in-frame sequences only and misses some clones. Where compared with another copy, unresolved V genes explain less than half of these, and the others have no known cause. That table gives V, J and clone size, and the DNA gave D and trimming. Within this sample are roughly 20,000 clones, with roughly 72% of them counted one time only. About 20% of the sample rests with the top ten.

What the authors observed across the whole study: Validation of the response-prediction model combining TCR metrics and mutation burden is needed in larger, independent patient cohorts.

The specimen was CD8+ T cells sorted from blood (inferred from file names), collected from a patient given nivolumab and ipilimumab in sequence. This receptor chain uses TRBV19 and TRBJ1-1; a weak D assignment points to TRBD1 (6 bases agree). The TCR was taken from a human donor with melanoma. The CDR3 protein sequence reads: CASSIWDNEAEAFF. The nucleotide sequence reads as follows: TGTGCCAGTAGTATTTGGGACAATGAGGCTGAAGCTTTCTTT.